This record concerns one TCR beta chain sequence. Trimming removed 6 bases from V and 7 bases from J; junction bases left unmatched: 12. Per germline, CDR1 SGHRS and CDR2 YFSETQ. The CDR3 extends over 15 amino acids. This record comes from a study of blood T cell repertoires in COVID-19. Across the study: Researchers got acute and convalescent COVID-19 samples from the United States, Italy and Spain. T cells, B-cell-depleted T cells, or PBMCs provided the cDNA or gDNA that served as material.

Authors' methods: Amplification from reference gene primers served as the basis for estimated nucleated cell counts. Sequencing was performed with immunoSEQ multiplex PCR; in TCRdb, only in-frame clones are kept and a portion is missing. V and J calls and clone size are given by that table; D and trimming were obtained from the DNA. The table records fewer than 55,000 clones, approximately 84% of them present only once. Sequencing was carried out using peripheral blood. J is TRBJ2-2 and V is TRBV5-1, with 7 bases that match TRBD2. The receptor's source is a man aged 45-60 years with acute or convalescent COVID-19. CDR3: CASTPSAGLDGELFF. CDR3 DNA: TGCGCCAGCACTCCATCAGCGGGATTGGACGGGGAGCTGTTTTTT.